Listed here is a single TCR beta chain. There is no known antigen for this receptor. The input lacks base qualities; no much larger clone sits a single base away. RNA was extracted using the RNeasy kit, and about 0.45 to 1 microgram was reverse transcribed with random hexamers. The immunoSEQ multiplex PCR assay, which covers 54 Vbeta and 13 Jbeta segments, was used to amplify TCR beta CDR3 regions. PCR amplification bias was corrected using a synthetic template baseline for primer optimization and computational correction. Per the source publication's procedure: Only productive sequences were kept, with reads annotated to V, D and J genes according to IMGT and analyzed in immunoSEQ Analyzer. Clonality was calculated as one minus the Shannon entropy normalized by log2 of the number of productive unique sequences. Public and private clones were assessed among the 100 most prevalent clones of each patient and control. Clones were defined as Susac-specific when absent from the healthy and MS cohorts, from fewer than 1,200 published viral clones and from other ImmuneACCESS disease sequences. TCRdb applied fastp at Q25 and MiXCR to the public reads, then kept only in-frame beta chains. CDR3 protein duplicates are merged, each entry listing the most common genes and DNA. In this record, the V and J calls reflect TCRdb's handling and not the investigators' own analysis. The sample table records 120,000 or so distinct CDR3 sequences; roughly 94% of these occur just once. The ten largest clones represent approximately 0.12% of the sample.

The entry originates in a study of CD8 T cells in Susac syndrome (dated by TCRdb to the late 2010s). Regarding the complete study: Whether CD8+ T cell activation and differentiation in Susac syndrome was antigen driven was tested using repertoire sequencing. Results and caveats for the whole study, not just this receptor: The TCR sequencing and HLA analysis was acknowledged to have included a relatively small number of individuals.

High-throughput TCR beta sequencing profiled peripheral blood CD8+ and CD4+ T cells from healthy donors, Susac syndrome patients and multiple sclerosis patients. The multiple sclerosis controls were treatment-naive patients whose relapsing-remitting disease, either stable or active, fulfilled the revised McDonald criteria. Bulk CD8+ and CD4+ T cells were purified by magnetic negative isolation, while CD8+ TEMRA cells were enriched using FACS. Blood was collected in EDTA tubes and processed within 24 hours, with PBMCs isolated through density gradient centrifugation. PBMCs destined for TCR sequencing were cryopreserved in liquid nitrogen and later thawed in a 37 °C water bath. Purity of sorted or isolated CD4+, CD8+ and CD8+ TEMRA cells was at least 90%. V ends up 0 bases short and J 1 base short, with an unmatched junction base count of 1. The CDR3 numbers 15 residues from cysteine through phenylalanine. Kept here is only the CDR3 DNA, which spans 45 bases and is read in frame from base 1. Sequences SGDLS (CDR1) and YYNGEE (CDR2) are obtained from the germline V gene.

The receptor was isolated from a human donor with multiple sclerosis. In this chain, TRBV9 is recombined with TRBJ1-1; 9 central nucleotides agree with TRBD1. The specimen sequenced was CD4+ T cells from PBMCs. At the DNA level, the sequence is TGTGCCAGCAGCGTAGAGGGACAGGGGAACACTGAAGCTTTCTTT. Its protein reads: CASSVEGQGNTEAFF.